This TCR beta chain stems from a study of metastatic and nonmetastatic thyroid tumors. In its sample, this clone was seen many times. TCRdb re-called the PCR reads via MiXCR. Among approximately 25,000 clones listed, 13% were seen once. The V gene end was trimmed by 5 bases and the J gene end by 0 bases; junction bases not matched to a gene: 10. The CDR3 has 17 residues. Germline CDR1 reads DFQATT; CDR2 reads SNEGSKA (reference sequence). None of the patients had undergone any treatment ahead of thyroid surgery. The sample was blood. The gene calls are TRBV20-1 and TRBJ1-5; 10 bases align to TRBD1. This sequence was found in a female donor with papillary thyroid cancer or a benign thyroid nodule (not recorded which). Some clones in this sample may be carry-over from other donors' samples. DNA for the CDR3: TGCAGTGCTCCTAAGGGGGGACAGGGGAATAGCAATCAGCCCCAGCATTTT. As protein: CSAPKGGQGNSNQPQHF.